This entry concerns a single TCR beta chain. Its specificity is not known. The repertoire was sequenced with immunoSEQ multiplex PCR; TCRdb's copy has only in-frame clones and lacks some. The sample includes approximately 1,500 clones, around 70% of them seen just once. The source of the sample is a study of T cell therapy after organ transplantation. As for the study in general: Across 2 to 6 intravenous infusions, patients got a median of 1.92 x 10^8 CMV-specific T cells. Long-term post-therapy samples: blood collected 20 to 29 weeks after completing therapy. Study-level findings and limits: Pretherapy CD8 clonality inversely correlated with its fold change after therapy.

Time point denoted: 20-29 weeks after completion of therapy. The origin of this receptor is a human patient who had received a solid organ transplant and had CMV disease. Some T cells may arise from the graft donor. Sequences were derived from CD8+ T cells from blood, sampled after autologous CMV-specific T cell therapy.

Here the CDR3 DNA reads TGTGCCAGCAGTGAGCTAATCGGGACAGGGGCCTACGAGCAGTACTTC. Protein: CASSELIGTGAYEQYF. This chain uses TRBV6-1 with TRBJ2-7; 10 nucleotides agree with TRBD1. The germline CDR1 and CDR2 sequences are MNHNS and SASEGT. V trimming: 3 bases; J trimming: 2 bases; junction bases outside the gene matches: 7. There are 16 residues in the CDR3.